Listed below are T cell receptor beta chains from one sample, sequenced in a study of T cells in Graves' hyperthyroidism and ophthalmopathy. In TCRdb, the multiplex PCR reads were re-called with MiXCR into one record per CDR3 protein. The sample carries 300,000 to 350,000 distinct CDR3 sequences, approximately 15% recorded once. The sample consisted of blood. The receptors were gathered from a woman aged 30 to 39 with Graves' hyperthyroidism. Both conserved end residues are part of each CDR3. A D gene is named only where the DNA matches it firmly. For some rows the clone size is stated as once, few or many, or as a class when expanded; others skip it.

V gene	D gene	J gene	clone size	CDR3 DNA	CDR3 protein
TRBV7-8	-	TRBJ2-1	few	TGTGCCAGCCTTTCGGAGGGTGCCTACAATGAGCAGTTCTTC	CASLSEGAYNEQFF
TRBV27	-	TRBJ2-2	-	TGTGCCAGCACAGAAGTCGTCCCCCGCACCGGGGAGCTGTTTTTT	CASTEVVPRTGELFF
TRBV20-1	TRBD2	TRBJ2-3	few	TGCAGTGCACGACTAGCGGGACTCGATACGCAGTATTTT	CSARLAGLDTQYF
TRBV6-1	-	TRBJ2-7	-	TGTGCCAGCAGACAGGGACTGACCGGCGAGCAGTACTTC	CASRQGLTGEQYF
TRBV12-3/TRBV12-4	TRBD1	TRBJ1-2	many	TGTGCCAGCAGTTTAGGGGCAGGGGGCCTGGACTATGGCTACACCTTC	CASSLGAGGLDYGYTF
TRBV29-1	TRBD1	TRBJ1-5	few	TGCAGCGTAGCCTCAGGGGGAGGTCAGCCCCAGCATTTT	CSVASGGGQPQHF
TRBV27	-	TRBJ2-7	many	TGTGCCAGCAGTCTTAATTGGCAGGGCAGCGCCTACGAGCAGTACTTC	CASSLNWQGSAYEQYF
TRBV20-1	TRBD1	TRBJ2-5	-	TGCAGTGCCGGACCCCGGGACAGACAAGAGACCCAGTACTTC	CSAGPRDRQETQYF
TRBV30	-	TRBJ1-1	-	TGTGCCTGGAGTTTGGGCAGAAACACTGAAGATTTCTTT	CAWSLGRNTEDFF
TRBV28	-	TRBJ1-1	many	TGTGCCAGCACCGGGGTCATGAACACTGAAGCTTTCTTT	CASTGVMNTEAFF
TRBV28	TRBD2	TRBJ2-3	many	TGTGCCAGCAGCCCCTCGTGGGCTAGCGGGAGGGGAACAGATACGCAGTATTTT	CASSPSWASGRGTDTQYF
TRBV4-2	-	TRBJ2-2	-	TGTGCCAGCAGCCAAGTTCCGGCGAACACCGGGGAGCTGTTTTTT	CASSQVPANTGELFF
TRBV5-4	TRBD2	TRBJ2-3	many	TGTGCCAGCAGCCCCGCCAGTCTAGCGGGAGATTCTGATACGCAGTATTTT	CASSPASLAGDSDTQYF